A selection of T cell receptor beta chains follows, all from one sample in a study of early T cells in non-severe SARS-CoV-2 infection. TCRdb recomputed calls from the 5' RACE reads with MiXCR, one row per CDR3 protein. The repertoire holds about 24,000 distinct CDR3 sequences, with roughly 3.5% as singletons. The sample comprised whole blood. Every receptor here comes from an adult who was a healthcare worker with PCR-confirmed SARS-CoV-2 infection or an uninfected control (not recorded which). Each CDR3 is given with its conserved first and last residue. The D gene is left open where the match is weak. Only some rows state a clone size, as once, few, many or a class for expanded clones.

d_call,v_call,clone_size,j_call,cdr3_aa,cdr3_nt
TRBD1,TRBV18,many,TRBJ2-1,CASSNRDSEQFF,TGTGCCAGCTCAAACCGGGACAGTGAGCAGTTCTTC
TRBD2,TRBV20-1,many,TRBJ2-7,CSAIIGTNAYEQYF,TGCAGTGCCATCATCGGGACTAATGCCTACGAGCAGTACTTC
NA,TRBV24-1,many,TRBJ2-1,CATTGGKMGNEQFF,TGTGCCACTACCGGCGGGAAGATGGGCAATGAGCAGTTCTTC
NA,TRBV12-5,medium-sized,TRBJ1-1,CASGLAGPNTEAFF,TGTGCTAGTGGTTTAGCGGGTCCGAACACTGAAGCTTTCTTT
NA,TRBV6-6,many,TRBJ1-2,CASSSGRRSGYTF,TGTGCCAGCAGCTCAGGGAGACGGAGCGGCTACACCTTC
NA,TRBV7-6,medium-sized,TRBJ2-2,CASSLGGARGELFF,TGTGCCAGCAGCTTAGGAGGGGCCAGAGGGGAGCTGTTTTTT
NA,TRBV7-8,many,TRBJ1-2,CASSLGGSETF,TGTGCCAGCAGCTTAGGGGGCTCTGAAACCTTC
NA,TRBV20-1,many,TRBJ2-1,CSATGVNNEQFF,TGCAGTGCTACGGGAGTAAACAATGAGCAGTTCTTC
TRBD2,TRBV4-1,NA,TRBJ2-1,CASSRETSGSSYNEQFF,TGCGCCAGCAGCCGAGAGACTAGCGGGAGCTCCTACAATGAGCAGTTCTTC
NA,TRBV6-1,few,TRBJ2-2,CASIRSRGTGELFF,TGTGCCAGCATTAGGTCCAGGGGCACCGGGGAGCTGTTTTTT
TRBD1,TRBV7-2,medium-sized,TRBJ1-2,CASSYGGQGLLYGYTF,TGTGCCAGCAGCTATGGCGGACAGGGGCTTCTCTATGGCTACACCTTC
NA,TRBV18,many,TRBJ2-1,CASSPLVSYNEQFF,TGTGCCAGCTCACCTTTAGTATCCTACAATGAGCAGTTCTTC
NA,TRBV20-1,many,TRBJ2-2,CSASGQGAGELFF,TGCAGTGCAAGCGGGCAGGGGGCCGGGGAGCTGTTTTTT
NA,TRBV19,many,TRBJ1-5,CASSSYELFNQPQHF,TGTGCCAGTAGCTCTTATGAATTATTCAATCAGCCCCAGCATTTT
NA,TRBV9,many,TRBJ2-5,CASSVDVGSAETQYF,TGTGCCAGCAGCGTAGACGTTGGGAGCGCGGAGACCCAGTACTTC
TRBD1,TRBV28,few,TRBJ2-5,CASSPYSTGTEETQYF,TGTGCCAGCAGTCCATACTCGACAGGGACGGAAGAGACCCAGTACTTC
NA,TRBV7-8,many,TRBJ1-5,CASSPQWGSNQPQHF,TGTGCCAGCAGCCCACAGTGGGGTAGCAATCAGCCCCAGCATTTT
TRBD2,TRBV20-1,many,TRBJ2-7,CSALEREYYEQYF,TGCAGTGCGTTAGAGCGGGAGTACTACGAGCAGTACTTC
NA,TRBV7-6,few,TRBJ1-2,CASSLEGNYGYTF,TGTGCCAGCAGCTTAGAGGGTAACTATGGCTACACCTTC
NA,TRBV6-2/TRBV6-3,few,TRBJ1-2,CASSYRAYGYTF,TGTGCCAGCAGTTACAGGGCCTATGGCTACACCTTC
NA,TRBV24-1,medium-sized,TRBJ2-1,CATSHHGSSYNEQFF,TGTGCCACCAGTCACCACGGGAGCTCCTACAATGAGCAGTTCTTC
NA,TRBV6-6,medium-sized,TRBJ2-5,CASTNFAPQIYF,TGTGCCAGCACCAATTTCGCCCCGCAGATTTACTTC
NA,TRBV9,many,TRBJ1-2,CASSVEGHYGYTF,TGTGCCAGCAGCGTAGAGGGACACTATGGCTACACCTTC
TRBD1,TRBV4-1,few,TRBJ2-7,CASSQSGGSGTHYEQYF,TGCGCCAGCAGCCAGTCAGGGGGATCAGGAACCCACTACGAGCAGTACTTC
NA,TRBV9,many,TRBJ1-4,CASSVAPIATNEKLFF,TGTGCCAGCAGCGTAGCGCCTATTGCAACTAATGAAAAACTGTTTTTT
NA,TRBV12-3/TRBV12-4,many,TRBJ2-7,CASSLISYEQYF,TGTGCCAGCAGTTTGATCTCCTACGAGCAGTACTTC
NA,TRBV7-3,many,TRBJ2-1,CASSLILGEQFF,TGTGCCAGCAGCTTAATCCTAGGCGAACAGTTCTTC
TRBD1,TRBV4-2,NA,TRBJ1-6,CASSQEGGQGYSPLHF,TGTGCCAGCAGCCAAGAGGGGGGACAGGGATATTCACCCCTCCACTTT
TRBD1,TRBV12-3/TRBV12-4,many,TRBJ2-6,CASSFSTGAAGANVLTF,TGTGCCAGCAGTTTTTCGACAGGGGCAGCAGGGGCCAACGTCCTGACTTTC
NA,TRBV2,NA,TRBJ1-6,CASSTQGLSSYNSPLHF,TGTGCCAGCAGTACCCAGGGCTTGAGCTCCTATAATTCACCCCTCCACTTT
TRBD1,TRBV5-1,many,TRBJ1-5,CASSFETGSQPQHF,TGCGCCAGCAGCTTTGAGACAGGGAGTCAGCCCCAGCATTTT
NA,TRBV5-1,many,TRBJ1-5,CASSRIRGVDQPQHF,TGCGCCAGCAGCCGAATTCGGGGAGTGGACCAGCCCCAGCATTTT
TRBD2,TRBV24-1,many,TRBJ2-1,CATSKGGRGYNEQFF,TGTGCCACCAGTAAGGGCGGGAGGGGCTACAATGAGCAGTTCTTC
NA,TRBV9,many,TRBJ2-3,CASSVVGQGSTDTQYF,TGTGCCAGCAGCGTAGTAGGCCAGGGGAGCACAGATACGCAGTATTTT
NA,TRBV11-2,medium-sized,TRBJ1-5,CASSLMTGSNQPQHF,TGTGCCAGCAGCTTAATGACAGGTAGCAATCAGCCCCAGCATTTT
NA,TRBV7-2,medium-sized,TRBJ2-7,CASSLSVAGKSYEQYF,TGTGCCAGCAGCTTGAGTGTGGCAGGGAAATCCTACGAGCAGTACTTC
NA,TRBV5-4,many,TRBJ1-1,CASSPEPVRYTEAFF,TGTGCCAGCAGCCCCGAGCCAGTTCGATACACTGAAGCTTTCTTT
TRBD2,TRBV12-3/TRBV12-4,many,TRBJ2-1,CASALRRGIYNEQFF,TGTGCCAGCGCCTTAAGGCGGGGGATCTACAATGAGCAGTTCTTC
NA,TRBV7-8,many,TRBJ2-1,CASSLLGVPTASYNEQFF,TGTGCCAGCAGCTTATTGGGCGTTCCGACCGCCTCCTACAATGAGCAGTTCTTC
NA,TRBV28,many,TRBJ1-1,CASSLGRPEAFF,TGTGCCAGCAGTTTAGGCAGACCTGAAGCTTTCTTT
TRBD2,TRBV27,many,TRBJ2-2,CASGGSGRTGELFF,TGTGCCAGCGGTGGAAGCGGGAGAACCGGGGAGCTGTTTTTT
NA,TRBV28,many,TRBJ2-2,CASSYGGTHTGELFF,TGTGCCAGCAGCTATGGGGGGACTCACACCGGGGAGCTGTTTTTT
TRBD1,TRBV6-2/TRBV6-3,NA,TRBJ2-7,CASSYQGAPSYEQYF,TGTGCCAGCAGTTACCAGGGGGCCCCTTCCTACGAGCAGTACTTC
NA,TRBV10-3,NA,TRBJ1-1,CAIKGHGVAEAFF,TGTGCCATCAAGGGACACGGCGTCGCTGAAGCTTTCTTT
NA,TRBV3-1,many,TRBJ1-1,CASSQETLGTEAFF,TGTGCCAGCAGCCAAGAAACTTTGGGAACTGAAGCTTTCTTT
NA,TRBV6-2/TRBV6-3,medium-sized,TRBJ2-2,CASSSGAANTGELFF,TGTGCCAGCAGCAGTGGAGCGGCGAACACCGGGGAGCTGTTTTTT